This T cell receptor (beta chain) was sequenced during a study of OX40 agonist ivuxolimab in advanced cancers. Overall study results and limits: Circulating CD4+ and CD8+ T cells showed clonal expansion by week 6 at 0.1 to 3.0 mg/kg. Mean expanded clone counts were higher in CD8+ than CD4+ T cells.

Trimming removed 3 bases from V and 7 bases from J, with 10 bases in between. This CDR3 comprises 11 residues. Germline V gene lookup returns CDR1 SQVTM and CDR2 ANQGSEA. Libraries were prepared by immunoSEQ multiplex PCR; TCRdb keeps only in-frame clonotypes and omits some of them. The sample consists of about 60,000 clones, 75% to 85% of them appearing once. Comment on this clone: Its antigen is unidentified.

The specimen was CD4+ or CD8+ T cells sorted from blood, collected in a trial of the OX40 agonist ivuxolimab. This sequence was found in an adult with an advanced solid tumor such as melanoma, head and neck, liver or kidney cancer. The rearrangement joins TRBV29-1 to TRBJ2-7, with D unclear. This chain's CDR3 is CSVDKGKEQYF. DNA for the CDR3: TGCAGCGTTGATAAGGGTAAGGAGCAGTACTTC.